This entry concerns a single T cell receptor beta chain. The target antigen is unknown. The record originates from a study of cytomegalovirus exposure and HLA in healthy donors. Primers for the PCR totalled 60 Vbeta and 13 Jbeta. Produced via immunoSEQ multiplex PCR; TCRdb's table is partial and in-frame only. The sample shows 100,000 to 150,000 clones, more than 70% of them seen only once. Study results and limitations: Most likely, a cluster of highly shared sequence variants arose as a sequencing artifact. Later on, a genetic analysis was performed. It linked a missense variant in DCLRE1C with V- and J-gene trimming of TCR beta. Sequences of the TCR beta chain were said to predict the HLA-A and HLA-B alleles of most subjects accurately. Per a prior analysis, the majority of TCR beta V segments were productive roughly 90% or roughly 30% of the time.

The sequencing sample was made of PBMCs. This clonotype was sampled from a woman between 45 and 65 years old in good health and CMV-seropositive.

The CDR3 DNA follows: TGTGCCAGCAGCTTAGTTCAGGGGGCGAGTGGCTACACCTTC. It yields the protein CASSLVQGASGYTF. The chain is built from TRBV11-2 and TRBJ1-2; 8 bases map to TRBD1. The CDR3 consists of 14 residues. Trimming cost V 1 base and J 7 bases; bases outside gene matches: 5. The germline gives CDR1 SGHAT, CDR2 FQNNGV.